This TCR beta chain was observed in a study of T cells in localized non-small cell lung cancer. Germline loops: CDR1 SGHRS, CDR2 YFSETQ. V dropped 2 bases and J dropped 4 bases, with 13 bases sitting between them. This CDR3 is built from 15 residues. Worth noting for this clone: Its antigen is unidentified.

Findings of the study overall: Density of T cells in blood, when higher, went with longer overall survival. Tumor trailed uninvolved adjacent lung in T cell clonality, which peaked there. The appearance of a median roughly 58 of the top 100 tumor clones was seen in adjacent lung. Sequencing involved a lone tumor region, leaving heterogeneity possible.

Produced via immunoSEQ multiplex PCR; TCRdb's table is partial and in-frame only. The sample lists more than 35,000 clones, about 92% seen once, with approximately 6.5% in the top ten. The clonotype comes from a female donor older than 55 with stage I lung adenocarcinoma. The input for sequencing was peripheral blood, taken before any cancer treatment. The V call is TRBV5-1, the J call TRBJ1-3; D unresolved. CDR3 sequence reads: CASSLRELGGNTIYF. CDR3 DNA: TGCGCCAGCAGCTTACGGGAACTAGGAGGAAACACCATATATTTT.